A single sample is the source of the 20 T cell receptor beta chains below, sequenced in a study of OX40 agonist ivuxolimab in advanced cancers. Library generation was performed with the immunoSEQ multiplex PCR assay. In TCRdb, the immuneACCESS table is reduced to in-frame sequences with V and J assigned. These tables do not hold every clone; where another copy was compared, an unresolved V gene accounts for under half, and the others remain unexplained. Present in this sample are 55,000 to 70,000 clones, roughly 80% of which were seen just once. Less than 4% of the sample is taken by the ten largest. This specimen was CD4+ or CD8+ T cells sorted from blood, taken in a trial of the OX40 agonist ivuxolimab. The source is an adult with an advanced solid tumor such as melanoma, head and neck, liver or kidney cancer.

The chain joins TRBV20-1 to TRBJ2-5; D call uncertain. The CDR3 loop spans 10 amino acids. Germline CDR1 and CDR2: DFQATT and SNEGSKA (reference sequence). The ends were cut back, 6 bases at V and 3 bases at J, with 5 bases in the middle. CDR3 in DNA: TGCAGTGCCCTGGAAGAGACCCAGTACTTC. Protein: CSALEETQYF.

This chain links TRBV27 with TRBJ1-2; D is undetermined. Trimming pared 6 bases from V and 0 bases from J, leaving 17 bases between. CDR3 length equals 16 residues. The germline CDR1 and CDR2 sequences are MNHEY and SMNVEV (reference sequence). For the CDR3, the DNA is TGTGCCAGCAGACCCATCCTCAGGAAGGCTAACTATGGCTACACCTTC. Translated, it gives CASRPILRKANYGYTF.

The CDR3 sequence is CATSKQTFNSPLHF. CDR3 coding DNA: TGTGCCACCAGCAAACAGACTTTTAATTCACCCCTCCACTTT. V usage is TRBV15 and J usage is TRBJ1-6, with D hard to call. CDR3 length: 14 amino acids. CDR1 is LNHNV and CDR2 is YYDKDF in the germline V gene (reference sequence). Between the trimmed V and J ends, which lost 4 bases and 6 bases, there was a span of 10 bases.

The J gene is TRBJ1-5, the V gene TRBV6-5, with D perhaps matching TRBD1 (6 bases). Germline CDR1 is MNHEY and CDR2 is SVGAGI. V was shortened by 8 bases and J by 2 bases, with 13 bases between the two germline ends. The CDR3 covers 14 residues. CDR3 residues: CASLRGDGNQPQHF. DNA for the CDR3: TGTGCCAGCCTCAGGGGAGATGGCAATCAGCCCCAGCATTTT.

This chain connects TRBV14 to TRBJ1-2, with 9 bases matching TRBD1. Germline loops: CDR1 SGHDN, CDR2 FVKESK. CDR3 length equals 13 residues. V gave up 1 base and J gave up 8 bases; unmatched junction bases: 2. The CDR3 region has the DNA TGTGCCAGCAGCCAAGGACAGGGGGAAGGCTACACCTTC. Its translation: CASSQGQGEGYTF.

This sequence joins TRBV5-1 and TRBJ2-7; 11 positions match TRBD1. The CDR3 runs 15 residues. Germline loops: CDR1 SGHRS, CDR2 YFSETQ. Trimming at V came to 4 bases and at J to 5 bases, leaving 8 bases not matched to a gene. In DNA, the CDR3 is TGCGCCAGCAGCATCCCGGGACAGGGGGACCACGAGCAGTACTTC. Translating gives CASSIPGQGDHEQYF. Variable domain in full (rest from reference TRBV5-1 and TRBJ2-7): KAGVTQTPRYLIKTRGQQVTLSCSPISGHRSVSWYQQTPGQGLQFLFEYFSETQRNKGNFPGRFSGRQFSNSRSEMNVSTLELGDSALYLCASSIPGQGDHEQYFGPGTRLTVT.

V usage is TRBV30 and J usage is TRBJ1-6; D is possibly TRBD1 (5 bases). The CDR3 sequence is 13 residues long. V lost 5 bases and J lost 10, with 15 bases in between. The germline gives CDR1 GTSNPN, CDR2 SVGIG (reference sequence). The CDR3 DNA reads as TGTGCCTGGGACAGCCCTTTAGCCTCACCCCTCCACTTT. This gives the protein CAWDSPLASPLHF.

The chain uses TRBV7-2 and TRBJ2-1; TRBD1 is a possible D gene (6 bases). The germline gives CDR1 SGHTA, CDR2 FQGNSA. This CDR3 comprises 17 residues. Trimming removed 1 base at V and 4 bases at J, with 17 bases between. This CDR3 reads CASSLERQARVYNEQFF. The CDR3 nucleotides read TGTGCCAGCAGCTTAGAGAGACAGGCAAGGGTATACAATGAGCAGTTCTTC.

The chain carries TRBV9 and TRBJ1-1; D is ambiguous. V lost 4 bases and J lost 1, with 14 bases in between. The CDR3 consists of 15 residues. CDR1 SGDLS and CDR2 YYNGEE come from the germline V gene. DNA for the CDR3: TGTGCCAGCAGCCCCCGCTCGGAGGGGAACACTGAAGCTTTCTTT. It yields the protein CASSPRSEGNTEAFF.

The chain is built from TRBV28 and TRBJ2-6; D not certain. Germline V CDR1 and CDR2: MDHEN, SYDVKM. This CDR3 comprises 13 residues. V shed 5 bases and J shed 2 bases, with 4 bases lying between them. The CDR3 reads CASSNPGANVLTF. Here the CDR3 DNA reads TGTGCCAGCAGTAACCCTGGGGCCAACGTCCTGACTTTC.

The genes are TRBV11-2 and TRBJ2-7; the match to TRBD2 covers 8 bases. Trimming took 5 bases from V and 0 from J; bases not matched to a gene: 12. Per germline, CDR1 SGHAT and CDR2 FQNNGV. The CDR3 consists of 17 residues. The CDR3 DNA reads as TGTGCCAGCAGCCGCCTAAGGGGGACTAGACACTCCTACGAGCAGTACTTC. It encodes CASSRLRGTRHSYEQYF.

The rearrangement uses TRBV2 and TRBJ1-5; no firm D call. This CDR3 is built from 12 residues. The germline gives CDR1 SNHLY, CDR2 FYNNEI. The V end was cut by 7 bases, the J end by 4 bases, with 8 bases between. For the CDR3, the DNA is TGTGCCAGCAAGTTGGAGAATCAGCCCCAGCATTTT. Protein product: CASKLENQPQHF.

The chain uses TRBV16 and TRBJ1-3; D unresolved. CDR1 is KGHSY and CDR2 is FQNENV in the germline V gene. The V end lost 0 bases, the J end lost 4 bases, and 10 bases lay between the germline ends. This CDR3 is built from 15 residues. The CDR3 spells CASSQSGEIGNTIYF. In DNA, the CDR3 is TGTGCCAGCAGCCAATCGGGTGAGATCGGAAACACCATATATTTT. Complete variable domain (other parts from reference TRBV16 and TRBJ1-3): GEEVAQTPKHLVRGEGQKAKLYCAPIKGHSYVFWYQQVLKNEFKFLISFQNENVFDETGMPKERFSAKCLPNSPCSLEIQATKLEDSAVYFCASSQSGEIGNTIYFGEGSWLTVV.

The J gene is TRBJ2-7, the V gene TRBV6-1, with 8 bases identical to TRBD1. The CDR3 is 22 amino acids. V shed 0 bases, J shed 7 bases, and the junction held 29 bases outside the gene matches. CDR1 and CDR2 from the germline V gene are MNHNS and SASEGT. The CDR3 nucleotides read TGTGCCAGCAGTGAAGCGCTACGTTTTTGGACAGGGACGGACTCAACTACGTCGGAGCAGTACTTC. Translating it yields CASSEALRFWTGTDSTTSEQYF.

A few counts support this clone. The V and J genes are TRBV7-2 and TRBJ2-2; 10 nucleotides line up with TRBD2. The CDR3 runs to 15 residues. Germline V gene lookup returns CDR1 SGHTA and CDR2 FQGNSA. V lost 3 bases and J lost 4; bases outside the gene matches: 2. CDR3 residues: CASSFRLAGTGELFF. The CDR3 nucleotides read TGTGCCAGCAGCTTTAGACTAGCGGGCACCGGGGAGCTGTTTTTT.

The chain couples TRBV5-8 to TRBJ2-5; no clear D gene. Trimming took off 5 bases at V and 5 bases at J, with 19 bases between the two ends. From germline, CDR1 is SGHTS and CDR2 YDEGEE. There are 15 residues in the CDR3. CDR3 DNA sequence: TGTGCCAGCAGATTTGAAAGGAGCTGGTCGGAGACCCAGTACTTC. Translation: CASRFERSWSETQYF.

V is TRBV19 and J is TRBJ2-5, with 13 bases that match TRBD2. The CDR3 length is 14 residues. The ends lost 6 bases at V and 6 bases at J; junction bases unmatched: 4. Germline CDR1 and CDR2: LNHDA and SQIVND (reference sequence). The CDR3 nucleotides read TGTGCCAGTAGGACTAGCGGGGGGTCCCAGACCCAGTACTTC. As protein: CASRTSGGSQTQYF. Based on the CDR3 plus reference TRBV19 and TRBJ2-5, the full variable domain is DGGITQSPKYLFRKEGQNVTLSCEQNLNHDAMYWYRQDPGQGLRLIYYSQIVNDFQKGDIAEGYSVSREKKESFPLTVTSAQKNPTAFYLCASRTSGGSQTQYFGPGTRLLVL.

The V and J genes are TRBV6-5 and TRBJ1-2; no reliable D call. The ends were cut back, 0 bases at V and 1 base at J, with 6 bases in the middle. Germline V gene data show CDR1 as MNHEY and CDR2 as SVGAGI. The CDR3 length is 14 residues. The CDR3 protein is CASSYSGNNYGYTF. CDR3 in DNA: TGTGCCAGCAGTTACTCCGGAAATAACTATGGCTACACCTTC.

The chain is built from TRBV7-6 and TRBJ1-1, with D maybe TRBD1 (5 bases). Per germline, CDR1 SGHVS and CDR2 FNYEAQ. The germline V and J ends were trimmed by 1 base and 11 bases, with 17 bases remaining between them. This CDR3 is 14 amino acids long. CDR3 DNA sequence: TGTGCCAGCAGCTTAGAGGCAGGGAGGGCGCACGCTTTCTTT. The encoded protein is CASSLEAGRAHAFF.

The rearrangement links TRBV25-1 to TRBJ2-5, with D uncertain. Per the germline V gene, CDR1 is MGHDK and CDR2 is SYGVNS. The ends were cut back, 4 bases at V and 2 bases at J, with 11 bases in the middle. The CDR3 is made up of 14 amino acids. The CDR3 reads CASSAGFFQETQYF. CDR3 nucleotide sequence: TGTGCCAGCAGTGCCGGGTTTTTTCAAGAGACCCAGTACTTC.